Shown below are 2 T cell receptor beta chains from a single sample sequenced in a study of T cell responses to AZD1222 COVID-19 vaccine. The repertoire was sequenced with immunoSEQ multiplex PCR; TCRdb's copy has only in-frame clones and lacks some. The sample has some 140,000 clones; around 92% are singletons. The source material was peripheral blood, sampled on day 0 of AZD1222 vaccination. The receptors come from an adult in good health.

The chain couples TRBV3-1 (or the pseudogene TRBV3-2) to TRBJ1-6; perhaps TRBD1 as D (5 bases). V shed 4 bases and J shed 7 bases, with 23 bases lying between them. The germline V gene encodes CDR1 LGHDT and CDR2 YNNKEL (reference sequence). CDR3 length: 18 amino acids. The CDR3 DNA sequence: TGTGCCAGCAGCCCGCTCTCCGGGACCGTCCTTGGGAATTCACCCCTCCACTTT. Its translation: CASSPLSGTVLGNSPLHF.

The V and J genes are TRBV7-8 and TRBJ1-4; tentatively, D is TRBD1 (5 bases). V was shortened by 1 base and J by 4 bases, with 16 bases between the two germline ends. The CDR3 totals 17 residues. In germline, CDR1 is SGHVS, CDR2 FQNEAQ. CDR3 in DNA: TGTGCCAGCAGCTTAGGCCCCCCGAAGGGGATTAATGAAAAACTGTTTTTT. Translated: CASSLGPPKGINEKLFF.